This TCR beta chain was obtained from a study of siplizumab effects on memory and regulatory T cells. Concerning this clone itself: Its antigen is unknown.

Method: immunoSEQ multiplex PCR; TCRdb's copy keeps in-frame clones and lacks some. The profile covers 100,000 or so clones, with roughly nine tenths appearing a single time and around 0.7% taken by the ten largest. Study findings and constraints: The apparent diversity of naive T cells exceeded that of memory cells, and naive T cells seemed to make a major contribution to the alloresponse. Unstimulated subsets accounted for the mapping of only a minor share of the clones that were alloreactive. In siplizumab cultures, the suppressive function of proliferating Tregs remained unconfirmed.

CDR3 length: 15 amino acids. Deletions cut 6 bases from V and 1 base from J, with 15 bases between. Germline V CDR1 and CDR2: MNHEY, SVGAGI. The receptor's source is a human donor in good health. This chain joins TRBV6-5 and TRBJ1-1; tentative D call: TRBD1 (6 bases). Input material: Tregs sorted from blood. DNA for the CDR3: TGTGCCAGCAGGAAACAGGGATACCCGAACACTGAAGCTTTCTTT. It encodes CASRKQGYPNTEAFF.